This entry lists 30 T cell receptor beta chains sequenced from one sample in a study of type 1 regulatory T cells. Each CDR3 protein is one row after TCRdb ran MiXCR on the reads. The table includes over 90,000 distinct CDR3 sequences, 31% detected once. Sample: CD4+ T cells, either the whole sample or a sorted fraction (not recorded which). These receptors were obtained from a human donor in good health.

This clonotype occurred a few times. CDR3 in DNA: TGTGCCAGTAGTCGAACAGGGAATAGAGAAGGGGAGCTGTTTTTT. Protein product: CASSRTGNREGELFF. The V gene is TRBV19, the J gene TRBJ2-2, with D possibly TRBD1 on 6 matching bases. This CDR3 has 15 amino acids. Trimming removed 5 bases at V and 8 bases at J, with 18 bases between. Germline CDR1 reads LNHDA; CDR2 reads SQIVND (reference sequence).

The table lists this clonotype with a few counts. A junction end diverges from the germline sequence, so it may reflect a read error. The chain couples TRBV5-5 to TRBJ2-5; TRBD2 matches 11 bases. This CDR3 is built from 15 residues. The germline V gene has CDR1 SGHKS and CDR2 YYEKEE (reference sequence). The CDR3 is CASGFGTSGQETQYF. Written as DNA, the CDR3 is TGTGCCAGCGGCTTTGGGACTAGCGGCCAAGAGACCCAGTACTTC.

V and J are TRBV7-2 and TRBJ2-1, with 9 positions matching TRBD2. Germline V gene lookup returns CDR1 SGHTA and CDR2 FQGNSA. After removal of 6 bases from V and 5 bases from J, the junction contained 5 bases not matched to a gene. The CDR3 is made up of 14 amino acids. The DNA of the CDR3 is TGTGCCAGCAGTGAAGCGGGAGGTAACAATGAGCAGTTCTTC. Its translation: CASSEAGGNNEQFF.

This clonotype appeared a few times. The V gene is TRBV5-1, the J gene TRBJ2-7; the match to TRBD2 covers 9 bases. The ends lost 1 base at V and 1 base at J; junction bases unmatched: 3. Germline V lookup: CDR1 SGHRS, CDR2 YFSETQ. This CDR3 is 15 amino acids long. The CDR3 coding sequence is TGCGCCAGCAGCTTGACTAGCGGGTCGTCCTACGAGCAGTACTTC. This sequence encodes CASSLTSGSSYEQYF.

V and J are TRBV6-2 or TRBV6-3 and TRBJ2-2, with TRBD2 identical over 7 bases. The V gene's germline CDR1 is MNHEY and CDR2 SVGEGT. The trim removed 6 bases at V and 2 bases at J, leaving 15 bases unmatched. This CDR3 contains 18 residues. CDR3 nucleotides: TGTGCCAGCAGGCCTCACGGGAGGCCTACTACAAACACCGGGGAGCTGTTTTTT. Translating gives CASRPHGRPTTNTGELFF.

The rearrangement uses TRBV6-1 and TRBJ2-7, with unresolved D. The CDR3 is 13 residues long. V was pared by 0 bases and J by 3 bases, with 6 bases between. Germline CDR1 MNHNS, CDR2 SASEGT. Written as DNA, the CDR3 is TGTGCCAGCAGTGAAGCTCCGATCTACGAGCAGTACTTC. It codes for CASSEAPIYEQYF.

There are a few counts of this clonotype. V gene TRBV3-1 combines with J gene TRBJ1-6; a weak D match, TRBD1 (6 bases). Germline CDR1 is LGHDT and CDR2 is YNNKEL (reference sequence). V gave up 3 bases and J gave up 9 bases, with 18 bases separating them. The CDR3 sequence is 16 residues long. The CDR3 protein is CASSQGVGAGGSPLHF. The CDR3 DNA is TGTGCCAGCAGCCAGGGCGTGGGGGCAGGTGGTTCACCCCTCCACTTT. The full variable domain, in which reference TRBV3-1 and TRBJ1-6 provide the parts outside the CDR3, is DTAVSQTPKYLVTQMGNDKSIKCEQNLGHDTMYWYKQDSKKFLKIMFSYNNKELIINETVPNRFSPKSPDKAHLNLHINSLELGDSAVYFCASSQGVGAGGSPLHFGNGTRLTVT.

This clonotype was seen ten or more times. The V and J genes are TRBV20-1 and TRBJ2-1; weak D call: TRBD2 (5 bases). Trimming removed 3 bases from V and 7 bases from J, with 10 bases in between. The CDR3 is 12 amino acids. Germline assignment: CDR1 DFQATT and CDR2 SNEGSKA (reference sequence). This chain's CDR3 is CSASYEGNEQFF. CDR3 sequence (DNA): TGCAGTGCTAGCTACGAGGGTAATGAGCAGTTCTTC.

This rearrangement joins TRBV6-5 to TRBJ2-1; 9 bases agree with TRBD1. The CDR3 contains 16 residues. V was pared by 6 bases and J by 7 bases, with 13 bases of the junction left unmatched. Germline V lookup: CDR1 MNHEY, CDR2 SVGAGI. The CDR3 DNA is TGTGCCAGCAGCCGGAACAGGGGGCTTGTGGGAAATGAGCAGTTCTTC. This codes for CASSRNRGLVGNEQFF.

V is TRBV20-1 and J is TRBJ2-1; perhaps D is TRBD1 or TRBD2 (6 bases each). Per germline, CDR1 DFQATT and CDR2 SNEGSKA (reference sequence). The CDR3 covers 14 residues. Trimming removed 3 bases at V and 0 bases at J, with 9 bases between. CDR3 residues: CSASGGTSYNEQFF. In DNA, the CDR3 is TGCAGTGCTAGCGGGGGCACCTCCTACAATGAGCAGTTCTTC.

The V and J genes are TRBV5-1 and TRBJ2-7, with 7 bases matching TRBD2. This CDR3 comprises 15 residues. Germline V CDR1 and CDR2: SGHRS, YFSETQ. Trimming cost V 1 base and J 4 bases; bases outside gene matches: 8. The CDR3 region has the DNA TGCGCCAGCAGCTTGCGGGGGGAGGCAGAATACGAGCAGTACTTC. Encoded protein: CASSLRGEAEYEQYF.

To note about this clonotype: This may arise from a read error, as a much more abundant clone is one base away. The genes are TRBV20-1 and TRBJ2-3, with 7 bases identical to TRBD2. The CDR3 consists of 15 residues. Germline V CDR1 and CDR2: DFQATT, SNEGSKA (reference sequence). This CDR3 reads CNARELAPSTDTQYF. The CDR3 region has the DNA TGCAATGCTAGGGAACTAGCGCCTAGCACAGATACGCAGTATTTT.

This clonotype was picked up a small number of times. The chain links TRBV20-1 to TRBJ2-7; unclear D gene. This CDR3 region has 14 residues. Trimming removed 3 bases from V and 4 bases from J, with 16 bases in between. Germline CDR1 DFQATT, CDR2 SNEGSKA (reference sequence). CDR3 DNA sequence: TGCAGTGCTAGGATGACCACCCAAGGTTACGAGCAGTACTTC. Residues: CSARMTTQGYEQYF.

The CDR3 region is CSAAAPGPLTQTQYF. As DNA, the CDR3 is TGCAGTGCTGCTGCCCCGGGACCCTTAACGCAGACCCAGTACTTC. V and J are TRBV20-1 and TRBJ2-5; D may correspond to TRBD1 or TRBD2 (5 bases each). Trimming removed 5 bases at V and 6 bases at J, with 22 bases between. CDR1 and CDR2 (germline): DFQATT, SNEGSKA (reference sequence). The CDR3 has 15 amino acids.

This clonotype was picked up a small number of times. The rearrangement uses TRBV5-1 and TRBJ2-1; 7 bases align to TRBD2. CDR1 is SGHRS, CDR2 YFSETQ, per germline. CDR3 length: 13 residues. The trim removed 4 bases at V and 7 bases at J, leaving 5 bases unmatched. In DNA form, the CDR3 reads TGCGCCAGCAGCCTAGGGACTATGAATGAGCAGTTCTTC. Protein: CASSLGTMNEQFF.

The V call is TRBV5-4, the J call TRBJ2-1; D ambiguous. CDR1 is SGHNT and CDR2 is YYREEE in the germline V gene (reference sequence). The V end was cut by 1 base, the J end by 6 bases, with 17 bases between. This CDR3 has 16 amino acids. The CDR3 DNA follows: TGTGCCAGCAGCTTGAACGCCCTTTGGGGATCCAATGAGCAGTTCTTC. Residues: CASSLNALWGSNEQFF.

V gene TRBV13 combines with J gene TRBJ2-1; 7 bases line up with TRBD2. V lost 7 bases and J lost 6; bases outside the gene matches: 6. The germline CDR1 and CDR2 sequences are PRHDT and FYEKMQ (reference sequence). The CDR3 covers 13 residues. The CDR3 loop reads CASTWGGSNEQFF. The CDR3 region has the DNA TGTGCCAGCACCTGGGGGGGGAGCAATGAGCAGTTCTTC. Full variable domain (missing parts from reference TRBV13 and TRBJ2-1): AAGVIQSPRHLIKEKRETATLKCYPIPRHDTVYWYQQGPGQDPQFLISFYEKMQSDKGSIPDRFSAQQFSDYHSELNMSSLELGDSALYFCASTWGGSNEQFFGPGTRLTVL.

The chain employs TRBV3-1 and TRBJ1-4; D may be TRBD1 (6 bases). Germline V CDR1 and CDR2: LGHDT, YNNKEL (reference sequence). This CDR3 is 15 amino acids long. V was cut by 4 bases and J by 3 bases, with 12 bases left in between. CDR3 bases: TGTGCCAGCAGCCCGACAGGCGTCGCTAATGAAAAACTGTTTTTT. This codes for CASSPTGVANEKLFF.

The sample holds a few counts of this clonotype. This chain connects TRBV7-9 to TRBJ2-7; D uncertain. CDR3 length: 12 amino acids. V was clipped by 2 bases and J by 7 bases, with 9 bases between them. Germline V gene data show CDR1 as SEHNR and CDR2 as FQNEAQ (reference sequence). In nucleotides, the CDR3 is TGTGCCAGCAGCTTACTTTCCGGGGAGCAGTACTTC. This sequence encodes CASSLLSGEQYF.

This sequence joins TRBV7-2 and TRBJ2-7; TRBD2 matches 11 bases. V shed 2 bases and J 5 bases; nucleotides not matched to a gene: 8. Germline loops: CDR1 SGHTA, CDR2 FQGNSA. CDR3 length: 16 amino acids. The CDR3 protein is CASSLTILAGANEQYF. The CDR3 DNA is TGTGCCAGCAGCTTAACCATACTAGCGGGAGCCAACGAGCAGTACTTC.

V and J are TRBV29-1 and TRBJ2-3; 9 nucleotides align to TRBD2. With V trimmed by 5 bases and J by 2 bases, 5 bases remained unmatched. The CDR3 length is 14 residues. Germline V gene lookup returns CDR1 SQVTM and CDR2 ANQGSEA. CDR3 in amino acids: CSVWTSASTDTQYF. The CDR3 DNA reads as TGCAGCGTTTGGACTAGCGCGTCCACAGATACGCAGTATTTT.

The chain joins TRBV29-1 to TRBJ2-3; D is unresolved. Germline values: CDR1 SQVTM, CDR2 ANQGSEA. V lost 4 bases and J lost 5, with 10 bases in between. The CDR3 length is 12 residues. The CDR3 is CSVGAPRDTQYF. The CDR3 DNA reads TGCAGCGTTGGTGCACCTCGAGATACGCAGTATTTT.

This chain links TRBV5-1 with TRBJ2-6; 10 bases match TRBD1. The J segment lost 0 bases and the V segment lost 2 bases, leaving 8 bases of the junction unmatched. There are 19 residues in the CDR3. Germline loops: CDR1 SGHRS, CDR2 YFSETQ. This CDR3 is CASSLRQGAQTSGANVLTF. The DNA for the CDR3 is TGCGCCAGCAGCTTAAGACAGGGGGCGCAAACCTCTGGGGCCAACGTCCTGACTTTC.

CDR3: CASSLGGTSDEQFF. The CDR3 DNA reads as TGCGCCAGCAGCTTGGGTGGGACTTCCGATGAGCAGTTCTTC. V usage is TRBV5-1 and J usage is TRBJ2-1, with a possible D match to TRBD2 (6 bases). Germline CDR1 and CDR2: SGHRS and YFSETQ. This CDR3 is built from 14 residues. Trimming took 0 bases from V and 8 from J, leaving 12 bases between them. Full variable domain (outside the CDR3, taken from reference TRBV5-1 and TRBJ2-1): KAGVTQTPRYLIKTRGQQVTLSCSPISGHRSVSWYQQTPGQGLQFLFEYFSETQRNKGNFPGRFSGRQFSNSRSEMNVSTLELGDSALYLCASSLGGTSDEQFFGPGTRLTVL.

This clonotype was detected only a few times. The V and J genes are TRBV18 and TRBJ2-3; D is perhaps TRBD2 (7 bases). CDR1 is KGHSH and CDR2 is LQKENI in the germline V gene. Trimming took off 3 bases at V and 0 bases at J, with 25 bases between the two ends. The CDR3 has 20 amino acids. Written as DNA, the CDR3 is TGTGCCAGCTCACCCCAACGGGGGCGTGCGGGAGTTTCTAGCACAGATACGCAGTATTTT. Its translation: CASSPQRGRAGVSSTDTQYF.

In this sample, this clonotype turned up a few times. This chain connects TRBV29-1 to TRBJ2-3; D unclear. Germline-derived CDR1 and CDR2 are SQVTM and ANQGSEA. The CDR3 loop spans 11 amino acids. The V end lost 5 bases, the J end lost 4 bases, and 7 bases lay between the germline ends. CDR3 sequence (DNA): TGCAGCGTTCTGGGCCCAGATACGCAGTATTTT. Protein sequence: CSVLGPDTQYF.

V usage is TRBV14 and J usage is TRBJ2-7, with TRBD2 matching 9 bases. Losses at the gene ends were 6 bases for V and 4 bases for J; bases not matched to a gene: 10. The length of the CDR3 is 15 residues. Germline CDR1 SGHDN, CDR2 FVKESK. CDR3 nucleotide sequence: TGTGCCAGCAGAGGTAGCGGGAGATTTGGGTACGAGCAGTACTTC. Its translation is CASRGSGRFGYEQYF.

The V and J genes are TRBV7-9 and TRBJ2-7; D might be TRBD1 or TRBD2, each matching 6 bases. V was clipped by 1 base and J by 4 bases, with 14 bases between them. The germline gives CDR1 SEHNR, CDR2 FQNEAQ (reference sequence). This CDR3 comprises 15 residues. This CDR3 reads CASSLVLGGLYEQYF. For the CDR3, the DNA is TGTGCCAGCAGCTTAGTTTTGGGGGGCCTATACGAGCAGTACTTC. The full variable domain, completed using reference TRBV7-9 and TRBJ2-7, is DTGVSQNPRHKITKRGQNVTFRCDPISEHNRLYWYRQTLGQGPEFLTYFQNEAQLEKSRLLSDRFSAERPKGSFSTLEIQRTEQGDSAMYLCASSLVLGGLYEQYFGPGTRLTVT.

There are a few counts of this clonotype. The chain uses TRBV4-3 and TRBJ2-4; no clear D. The length of the CDR3 is 17 residues. CDR1 LGHNA and CDR2 YSLEER come from the germline V gene. V was clipped by 0 bases and J by 0 bases, with 12 bases between them. CDR3 nucleotide sequence: TGCGCCAGCAGCCAAGAACCGGTTGCACTAGCCAAAAACATTCAGTACTTC. It codes for CASSQEPVALAKNIQYF.

This chain links TRBV3-1 with TRBJ1-2; 7 nucleotides align to TRBD1. The CDR3 contains 16 residues. Germline V gene data show CDR1 as LGHDT and CDR2 as YNNKEL (reference sequence). V lost 1 base and J lost 3; bases outside the gene matches: 8. In nucleotides, the CDR3 is TGTGCCAGCAGCCAAGGGGAAACAGGGGACGACTATGGCTACACCTTC. Amino acids: CASSQGETGDDYGYTF.